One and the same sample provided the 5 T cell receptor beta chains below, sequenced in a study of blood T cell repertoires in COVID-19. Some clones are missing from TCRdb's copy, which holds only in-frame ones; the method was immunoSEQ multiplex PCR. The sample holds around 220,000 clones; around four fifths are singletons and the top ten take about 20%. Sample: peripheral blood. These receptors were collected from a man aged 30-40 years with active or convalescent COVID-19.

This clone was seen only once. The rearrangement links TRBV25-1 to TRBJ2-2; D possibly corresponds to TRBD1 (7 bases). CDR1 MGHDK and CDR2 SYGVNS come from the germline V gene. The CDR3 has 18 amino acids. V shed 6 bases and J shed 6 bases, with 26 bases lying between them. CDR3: CASSSQFGGPDRAGELFF. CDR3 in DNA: TGTGCCAGCAGCTCCCAGTTCGGGGGCCCCGACAGGGCCGGGGAGCTGTTTTTT.

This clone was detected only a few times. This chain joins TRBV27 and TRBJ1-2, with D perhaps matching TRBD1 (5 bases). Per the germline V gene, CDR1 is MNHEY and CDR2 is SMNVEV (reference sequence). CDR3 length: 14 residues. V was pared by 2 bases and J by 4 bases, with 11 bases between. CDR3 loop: CASSLRTGTYGYTF. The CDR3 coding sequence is TGTGCCAGCAGTTTAAGAACAGGCACCTATGGCTACACCTTC.

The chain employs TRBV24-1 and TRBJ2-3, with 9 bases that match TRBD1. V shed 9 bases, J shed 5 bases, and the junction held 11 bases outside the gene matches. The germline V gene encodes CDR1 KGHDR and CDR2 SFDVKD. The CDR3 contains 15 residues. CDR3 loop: CATGGVQGAGDTQYF. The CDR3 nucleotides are TGTGCCACCGGAGGCGTACAGGGGGCTGGAGATACGCAGTATTTT.

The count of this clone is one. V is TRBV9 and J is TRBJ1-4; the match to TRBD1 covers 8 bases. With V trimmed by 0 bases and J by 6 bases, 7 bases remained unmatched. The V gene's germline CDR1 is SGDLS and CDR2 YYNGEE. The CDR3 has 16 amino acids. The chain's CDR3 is CASSVAKETGDEKLFF. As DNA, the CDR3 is TGTGCCAGCAGCGTAGCTAAGGAGACAGGGGATGAAAAACTGTTTTTT.

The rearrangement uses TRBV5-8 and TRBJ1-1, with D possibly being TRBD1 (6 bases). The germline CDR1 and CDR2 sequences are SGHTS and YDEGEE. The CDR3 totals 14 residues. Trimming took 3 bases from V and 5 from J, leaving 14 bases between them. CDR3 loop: CASSSPGVWTEAFF. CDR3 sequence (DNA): TGTGCCAGCAGCTCGCCAGGGGTTTGGACTGAAGCTTTCTTT.